Reported below is one TCR beta chain. Individuals drawn from around 24 US areas were roughly 18 to 89 years old. Categorization into cohorts depended on clinical history that participants reported. Assay used: immunoSEQ multiplex PCR; TCRdb lists only in-frame clones, some missing. This table holds about 320,000 clones, roughly 90% found once. The data were taken from a study of blood T cell repertoires in COVID-19. There are 14 residues in the CDR3. J lost 0 bases, V lost 3 bases, and 4 bases had no gene match. Germline V gene data show CDR1 as GTSNPN and CDR2 as SVGIG (reference sequence). Input material: PBMCs or T cells enriched from blood (not recorded which). The sequence derives from a woman between 25 and 40 years old who had been exposed to COVID-19. This chain uses TRBV30 with TRBJ1-1, with TRBD1 identical over 7 bases. Written as DNA, the CDR3 is TGTGCCTGGAGCCGGGACAGTCTGAACACTGAAGCTTTCTTT. It is translated as CAWSRDSLNTEAFF.